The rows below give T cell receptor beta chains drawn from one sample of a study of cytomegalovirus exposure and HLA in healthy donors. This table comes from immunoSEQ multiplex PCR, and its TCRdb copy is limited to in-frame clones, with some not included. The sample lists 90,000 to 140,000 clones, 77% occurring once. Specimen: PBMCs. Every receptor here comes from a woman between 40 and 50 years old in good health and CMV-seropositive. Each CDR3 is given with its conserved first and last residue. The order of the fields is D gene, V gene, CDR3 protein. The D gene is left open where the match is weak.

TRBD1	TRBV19	CASSIQGAYEQYF
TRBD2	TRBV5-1	CASSPRLAGKSHNEQFF
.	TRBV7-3	CASSLQQDGNEQFF
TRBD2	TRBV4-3	CASSHGGVAGGRETQYF
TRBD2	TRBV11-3	CASSLALSRGTSYNEQFF
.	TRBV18	CASSPLESTGELFF
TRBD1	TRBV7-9	CSSSNGQGAPTGELFF
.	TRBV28	CASSSPSGGANEQFF
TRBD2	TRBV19	CASSITSGYEQHF
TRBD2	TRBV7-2	CASSLNRGLAGVF
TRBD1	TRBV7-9	CASSHTGTGSYGYTF
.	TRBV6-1	CASSALGGSNQPQHF
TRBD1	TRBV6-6	CASRSQGQNQPQHF
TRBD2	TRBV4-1	CASQPELAGVNEQFF
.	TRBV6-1	CASTILLTDTQYF
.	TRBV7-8	CASSRKRTNSNTEAFF
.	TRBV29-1	CSVEGATNNTGELFF
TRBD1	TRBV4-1	CASSQGQKNIQYF
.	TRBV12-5	CASGLRRYNEQFF
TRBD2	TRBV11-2	CASSRLGLATDTDTQYF
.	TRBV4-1	CASSQVRGASYEQYF
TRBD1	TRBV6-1	CASSGGRGRGANEKLFF
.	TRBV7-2	CASSLRPLVNTEAFF
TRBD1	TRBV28	CASSFRWGQAAFF
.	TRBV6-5	CASSYLSGEETQYF
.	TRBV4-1	CASSQDLGAGQPQHF
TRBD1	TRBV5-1	CASSLEGGPYNEQFF
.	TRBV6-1	CASSSGVFGNQPQHF
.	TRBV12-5	CASGLVGRPKNSNQPQHF
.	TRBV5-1	CASSYTALNTEAFF
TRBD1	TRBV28	CASRHNTGGDAWGANVLTF
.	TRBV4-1	CASSQGMARGLNEQYF
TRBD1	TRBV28	CASSSLGTGSYEQYF